Following are 10 T cell receptor beta chains from one sample sequenced in a study of blood T cell repertoires in COVID-19. Sequenced by immunoSEQ multiplex PCR; TCRdb stores in-frame clones only, minus some. This sample has approximately 22,000 clones; more than 90% occur once, and the top ten carry around 3.1%. The sequencing sample was made of peripheral blood. The receptors were sampled from a woman aged 70-85 years with active COVID-19.

The chain recombines TRBV11-2 with TRBJ2-1, with TRBD1 matching 10 bases. The germline CDR1 and CDR2 sequences are SGHAT and FQNNGV. Losses at the gene ends were 0 bases for V and 13 bases for J; bases not matched to a gene: 9. The CDR3 runs to 15 residues. This chain's CDR3 is CASSLEGQGTLKQFF. The CDR3, as DNA: TGTGCCAGCAGCTTAGAGGGACAGGGGACCTTGAAACAGTTCTTC.

This chain uses TRBV5-6 with TRBJ2-7; D is possibly TRBD2 (6 bases). V gave up 10 bases and J gave up 1 base, with 15 bases separating them. The germline gives CDR1 SGHDT, CDR2 YYEEEE. The CDR3 has 13 amino acids. The CDR3 is CAGGTRGSYEQYF. For the CDR3, the DNA is TGTGCCGGAGGGACTCGAGGGTCCTACGAGCAGTACTTC.

The chain is built from TRBV24-1 and TRBJ2-3; 10 bases are shared with TRBD2. Trimming took 3 bases from V and 5 from J; bases not matched to a gene: 10. The germline V gene encodes CDR1 KGHDR and CDR2 SFDVKD. The CDR3 sequence is 17 residues long. The CDR3 DNA is TGTGCCACCAGTGATCCCAAGCGGGAGGGCCGAAGAGATACGCAGTATTTT. Residues: CATSDPKREGRRDTQYF.

The table lists this clone with a count of one. The V call is TRBV5-4, the J call TRBJ2-1, with 8 bases that match TRBD2. Unmatched junction bases numbered 14, after V lost 7 bases and J lost 8 bases. This CDR3 contains 15 residues. From germline, CDR1 is SGHNT and CDR2 YYREEE (reference sequence). The CDR3 protein is CASRSQGLGFYEQFF. The CDR3 nucleotides read TGTGCCAGCCGCTCTCAGGGACTAGGATTTTATGAGCAGTTCTTC.

The chain joins TRBV11-2 to TRBJ2-1; 10 bases are shared with TRBD2. CDR3 length: 16 amino acids. Germline-derived CDR1 and CDR2 are SGHAT and FQNNGV. V trimming: 1 base; J trimming: 5 bases; junction bases outside the gene matches: 5. The CDR3 DNA reads as TGTGCCAGCAGCTTAGTAGCGGGAGGTACAAACAATGAGCAGTTCTTC. Translation: CASSLVAGGTNNEQFF. The whole variable domain, filled in from reference TRBV11-2 and TRBJ2-1, reads EAGVAQSPRYKIIEKRQSVAFWCNPISGHATLYWYQQILGQGPKLLIQFQNNGVVDDSQLPKDRFSAERLKGVDSTLKIQPAKLEDSAVYLCASSLVAGGTNNEQFFGPGTRLTVL.

In its sample, this clone was seen once. The J gene is TRBJ1-5, the V gene TRBV6-1; unclear D gene. The CDR3 covers 14 residues. V lost 1 base, J lost 6 bases, and 10 bases lay in between. Germline CDR1 is MNHNS and CDR2 is SASEGT. CDR3 region: CASSEVQATQPQHF. DNA of the CDR3: TGTGCCAGCAGTGAAGTGCAGGCTACTCAGCCCCAGCATTTT.

V and J are TRBV29-1 and TRBJ2-1, with TRBD2 as a possible D gene (6 bases). Germline CDR1 SQVTM, CDR2 ANQGSEA. The CDR3 spans 16 residues. The ends were cut back, 5 bases at V and 2 bases at J, with 19 bases in the middle. The CDR3 loop is CSVKSGGAATYNEQFF. DNA for the CDR3: TGCAGCGTTAAAAGCGGAGGGGCGGCCACCTACAATGAGCAGTTCTTC.

The V gene is TRBV9, the J gene TRBJ2-1; no reliable D call. The CDR3 loop spans 11 amino acids. Trimming cost V 4 bases and J 9 bases, with 8 bases left between them. CDR1 is SGDLS, CDR2 YYNGEE, per germline. This CDR3 is CASSPSSEQFF. Here the CDR3 DNA reads TGTGCCAGCAGCCCTTCCAGTGAGCAGTTCTTC.

The genes are TRBV5-4 and TRBJ2-7; TRBD2 matches 11 bases. Germline V lookup: CDR1 SGHNT, CDR2 YYREEE (reference sequence). V lost 4 bases, J lost 3 bases, and 6 bases stayed unmatched. This CDR3 is 15 amino acids long. The chain's CDR3 is CASSTGLAAYYEQYF. The CDR3 coding sequence is TGTGCCAGCAGCACGGGACTAGCGGCATACTACGAGCAGTACTTC.

The chain uses TRBV9 and TRBJ2-3; the D is unclear. The germline gives CDR1 SGDLS, CDR2 YYNGEE. The V end lost 4 bases, the J end lost 1 base, and 7 bases lay between the germline ends. The CDR3 spans 13 residues. The CDR3 bases are TGTGCCAGCAGCCCCACTGGCACAGATACGCAGTATTTT. Protein: CASSPTGTDTQYF.